This T cell receptor (beta chain) derives from a study of blood T cell repertoires in COVID-19. Across the study: Samples representing acute and convalescent COVID-19 were sourced from the United States, Italy and Spain.

TCRdb's table, derived via immunoSEQ multiplex PCR, lists solely in-frame clones and lacks some. The sample lists fewer than 250,000 clones; approximately 89% were seen once. Germline V CDR1 and CDR2: KGHSH, LQKENI. This CDR3 contains 15 residues. V was clipped by 5 bases and J by 6 bases, with 17 bases between them. Sequenced material: peripheral blood. This chain links TRBV18 with TRBJ1-5; tentatively, D is TRBD1 (5 bases). The clonotype was recovered from a middle-aged woman with acute or convalescent COVID-19. The CDR3 reads CASSAAGKGTQPQHF. As DNA, the CDR3 is TGTGCCAGCTCAGCCGCAGGGAAGGGTACTCAGCCCCAGCATTTT. Filled out from reference TRBV18 and TRBJ1-5, the complete variable domain reads NAGVMQNPRHLVRRRGQEARLRCSPMKGHSHVYWYRQLPEEGLKFMVYLQKENIIDESGMPKERFSAEFPKEGPSILRIQQVVRGDSAAYFCASSAAGKGTQPQHFGDGTRLSIL.